This note documents a single TCR beta chain sequence. The entry originates in a study of PD-1 and CTLA-4 blockade in melanoma. TCRdb keeps only in-frame clones here, not all; method: immunoSEQ multiplex PCR. The top ten hold about 9.4% of the sample, which has approximately 33,000 clones, approximately 89% seen once. The CDR3 has 15 amino acids. Germline V CDR1 and CDR2: MNHEY, SVGAGI. Trimming left V 6 bases short and J 2 bases short, with 13 bases between. This TCR came from a human donor with melanoma. This specimen was CD8+ T cells from peripheral blood, taken from a patient given anti-PD-1 treatment. This chain links TRBV6-5 with TRBJ1-4; no clear D gene. CDR3 residues: CASRDARATNEKLFF. The CDR3 DNA reads as TGTGCCAGCAGGGACGCGCGAGCCACTAATGAAAAACTGTTTTTT.